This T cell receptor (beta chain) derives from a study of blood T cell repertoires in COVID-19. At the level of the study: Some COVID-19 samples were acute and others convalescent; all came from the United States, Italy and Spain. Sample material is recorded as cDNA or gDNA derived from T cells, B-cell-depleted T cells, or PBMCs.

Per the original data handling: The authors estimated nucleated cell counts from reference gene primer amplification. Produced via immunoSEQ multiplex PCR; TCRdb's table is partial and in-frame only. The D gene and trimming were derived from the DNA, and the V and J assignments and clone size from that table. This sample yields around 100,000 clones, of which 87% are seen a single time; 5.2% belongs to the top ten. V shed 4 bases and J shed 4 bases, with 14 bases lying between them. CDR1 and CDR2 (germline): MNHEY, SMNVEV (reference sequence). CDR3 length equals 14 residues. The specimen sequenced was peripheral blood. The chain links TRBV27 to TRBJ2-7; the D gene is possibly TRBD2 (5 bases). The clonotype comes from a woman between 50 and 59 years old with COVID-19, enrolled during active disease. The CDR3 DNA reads TGTGCCAGCAGTTATGGGTCCCGAGGGTACGAGCAGTACTTC. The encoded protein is CASSYGSRGYEQYF.